The source of this TCR beta chain is a study of Ad26.COV2.S vaccination and SARS-CoV-2 variants. With respect to this clone: Its antigen is unidentified.

The CDR3 covers 18 residues. After removal of 5 bases from V and 0 bases from J, the junction contained 9 bases not matched to a gene. Germline-derived CDR1 and CDR2 are MNHNY and SVGAGI (reference sequence). Study outcomes and limitations: Vaccine and placebo recipients had comparable breadth of non-spike TCRs. Substantial breadth in spike-specific CD8+ and CD4+ T cell responses was reportedly seen after vaccination.

This sample's treatment: around 19 received Ad26.COV2.S at low or high dose, single or two shots; about 5 received placebo; per-sample allocation not given. After the first vaccine or placebo injection, samples were drawn on day 63. Repertoires were generated with immunoSEQ multiplex PCR, while TCRdb's copy carries only in-frame clones and drops some. Of 350,000 to 550,000 clones in the sample, 85% to 90% are singletons; the top ten hold over 2.5%. V usage is TRBV6-6 and J usage is TRBJ2-5, with TRBD2 matching over 13 bases. The clonotype originates from a person between 18 and 59 years old who received the Ad26.COV2.S COVID-19 vaccine or a placebo. The specimen was peripheral blood, collected in a trial of Ad26.COV2.S vaccine versus placebo. CDR3 coding DNA: TGTGCCAGCAGTCCGGGACTAGCGGGGCTATGGTACCAAGAGACCCAGTACTTC. Translating gives CASSPGLAGLWYQETQYF.